These T cell receptor beta chains were read from a single sample in a study of blood T cell repertoires in COVID-19. TCRdb keeps only in-frame clones here, not all; method: immunoSEQ multiplex PCR. This sample carries 200,000 to 250,000 clones, around 83% of them seen once, and the ten largest clones take 1.3%. Sequencing input: PBMCs or T cells enriched from blood (not recorded which). All receptors derive from a woman between 40 and 50 years old with acute COVID-19. Both conserved end residues are part of each CDR3. The order of the fields is clone size, V gene, D gene, J gene, CDR3 protein, CDR3 DNA. A D gene is named only where the DNA matches it firmly. Clone size is shown for a subset of rows, as once, few, many or a class of expanded clone.

>NA|TRBV5-5|NA|TRBJ1-2
CASSLTDRGYTF
TGTGCCAGCAGCTTGACAGATCGCGGCTACACCTTC
>once|TRBV27|NA|TRBJ2-1
CASSLLGGVNEQFF
TGTGCCAGCAGTTTATTGGGCGGGGTAAATGAGCAGTTCTTC
>NA|TRBV7-7|TRBD2|TRBJ2-2
CASSPGVAGGPTGELFF
TGTGCCAGCAGCCCCGGAGTAGCGGGGGGACCGACCGGGGAGCTGTTTTTT
>NA|TRBV5-5|NA|TRBJ2-3
CASSYLASTDTQYF
TGTGCCAGCAGCTACCTAGCGAGCACAGATACGCAGTATTTT
>many|TRBV5-6|TRBD2|TRBJ2-1
CASSLTSGSEQFF
TGTGCCAGCAGCCTGACTAGCGGGAGCGAGCAGTTCTTC
>NA|TRBV7-3|TRBD1|TRBJ1-1
CASSGTENTEAFF
TGTGCCAGCAGCGGGACAGAGAACACTGAAGCTTTCTTT
>NA|TRBV27|NA|TRBJ2-2
CASSFPLGELFF
TGTGCCAGCAGTTTTCCCCTGGGGGAGCTGTTTTTT
>once|TRBV15|TRBD1|TRBJ1-4
CATSRGQGVPNEKLFF
TGTGCCACCAGCAGGGGACAGGGGGTCCCTAATGAAAAACTGTTTTTT
>NA|TRBV28|NA|TRBJ2-7
CASNPPQGREQYF
TGTGCCAGCAACCCCCCCCAGGGGCGCGAGCAGTACTTC
>NA|TRBV4-2|TRBD1|TRBJ1-3
CASSQGTYGTGAGNTIYF
TGTGCCAGCAGCCAAGGAACGTATGGGACAGGGGCTGGAAACACCATATATTTT
>NA|TRBV19|NA|TRBJ2-7
CASSMGGTDLAEQYF
TGTGCCAGTAGTATGGGAGGTACAGATTTAGCCGAGCAGTACTTC
>NA|TRBV30|NA|TRBJ1-1
CAWSRTGTEAFF
TGTGCCTGGAGTCGAACGGGCACTGAAGCTTTCTTT
>NA|TRBV5-1|NA|TRBJ1-2
CASSLDRVGDYGYTF
TGCGCCAGCAGCTTGGACAGGGTTGGCGACTATGGCTACACCTTC
>NA|TRBV18|TRBD2|TRBJ2-5
CASSDTSGEETQYF
TGTGCCAGCTCGGATACTAGCGGGGAAGAGACCCAGTACTTC
>NA|TRBV4-1|NA|TRBJ1-1
CASSAAGGRRLEAFF
TGCGCCAGCAGCGCTGCGGGGGGAAGGAGGCTTGAAGCTTTCTTT
>NA|TRBV29-1|TRBD1|TRBJ2-7
CSVAPGTGTYEQYF
TGCAGCGTTGCGCCCGGGACAGGAACTTACGAGCAGTACTTC
>NA|TRBV4-1|NA|TRBJ1-4
CASSQGGYEKLFF
TGCGCCAGCAGCCAAGGAGGGTATGAAAAACTGTTTTTT
>once|TRBV18|NA|TRBJ1-5
CASSPPQDFNQPQHF
TGTGCCAGCTCACCGCCGCAGGATTTCAATCAGCCCCAGCATTTT
>NA|TRBV18|TRBD1|TRBJ2-4
CASSPSTGENIQYF
TGTGCCAGCTCACCTTCGACAGGGGAAAACATTCAGTACTTC
>NA|TRBV4-3|TRBD2|TRBJ2-1
CASSDKRGGGYNEQFF
TGCGCCAGCAGTGATAAGCGCGGGGGGGGTTACAATGAGCAGTTCTTC
>NA|TRBV4-2|NA|TRBJ1-4
CASSQAGATNEKLFF
TGTGCCAGCAGCCAAGCAGGGGCGACTAATGAAAAACTGTTTTTT
>few|TRBV2|TRBD1|TRBJ1-1
CASSEYRGTEAFF
TGTGCCAGCAGTGAATACAGGGGCACTGAAGCTTTCTTT
>NA|TRBV5-1|NA|TRBJ2-1
CASSLEGDYNEQFF
TGCGCCAGCAGCTTGGAAGGAGACTACAATGAGCAGTTCTTC
>few|TRBV5-6|NA|TRBJ2-5
CASSLGSGETQYF
TGTGCCAGCAGCTTGGGTTCGGGGGAGACCCAGTACTTC
>few|TRBV6-5|NA|TRBJ1-1
CASNPSGRATEAFF
TGTGCCAGCAACCCCTCCGGCAGGGCCACTGAAGCTTTCTTT
>NA|TRBV7-6|TRBD2|TRBJ2-1
CASSLVREGLHEQFF
TGTGCCAGCAGCTTAGTGCGGGAGGGCCTACATGAGCAGTTCTTC
>once|TRBV12-3/TRBV12-4|NA|TRBJ1-2
CASSRGGGYGYTF
TGTGCCAGCTCTAGGGGCGGGGGCTATGGCTACACCTTC
>NA|TRBV10-3|TRBD1|TRBJ1-1
CAISPGQGNTEAFF
TGTGCCATCAGCCCGGGACAGGGTAACACTGAAGCTTTCTTT
>NA|TRBV3-1/TRBV3-2|TRBD2|TRBJ2-3
CASSQILAGEGTDTQYF
TGTGCCAGCAGCCAAATATTGGCGGGGGAGGGCACAGATACGCAGTATTTT
>NA|TRBV9|NA|TRBJ1-6
CASSTGLGGDSPLHF
TGTGCCAGCAGCACAGGACTGGGAGGGGATTCACCCCTCCACTTT
>NA|TRBV19|TRBD1|TRBJ1-5
CASSFGTGEAVYQPQHF
TGTGCCAGTAGTTTCGGGACAGGGGAGGCAGTATATCAGCCCCAGCATTTT